This paragraph covers one T cell receptor (beta chain) sequence. Some clones are missing from TCRdb's copy, which holds only in-frame ones; the method was immunoSEQ multiplex PCR. The sample shows a few hundred thousand clones, approximately 92% of them seen only once. The sample is drawn from a study of blood T cell repertoires in COVID-19. CDR3 length: 15 residues. Germline assignment: CDR1 SGDLS and CDR2 YYNGEE. The V segment lost 4 bases and the J segment 2 bases; nucleotides outside the gene matches: 7. The J gene is TRBJ2-3, the V gene TRBV9; 7 bases agree with TRBD2. This sequence originates from a woman aged 25 to 39 who had recovered from COVID-19. Sequencing used PBMCs or T cells enriched from blood (not recorded which). The CDR3 here is CASSPPSGYTDTQYF. In DNA form, the CDR3 reads TGTGCCAGCAGCCCTCCTAGCGGTTACACAGATACGCAGTATTTT.